Each of the 27 T cell receptor beta chains below was sequenced from the same sample in a study of blood T cell repertoires in COVID-19. Assay used: immunoSEQ multiplex PCR; TCRdb lists only in-frame clones, some missing. The sample contains 500,000 or so clones, around 90% of which appear only once. Source material: PBMCs or T cells enriched from blood (not recorded which). All receptors come from a woman in her late teens or twenties who had recovered from COVID-19.

The CDR3 here is CASTYSGANVLTF. Here the CDR3 DNA reads TGTGCCAGCACCTACTCTGGGGCCAACGTCCTGACTTTC. The chain uses TRBV3-1 (or the pseudogene TRBV3-2) and TRBJ2-6; no definite D call. CDR1 LGHDT and CDR2 YNNKEL come from the germline V gene (reference sequence). V lost 7 bases and J lost 0, with 4 bases in between. There are 13 residues in the CDR3.

The V gene is TRBV7-9, the J gene TRBJ1-1, with D possibly TRBD1 on 5 matching bases. Trimming removed 7 bases from V and 1 base from J, with 13 bases in between. CDR3 size: 14 residues. The germline CDR1 and CDR2 sequences are SEHNR and FQNEAQ (reference sequence). The CDR3, as DNA: TGTGCCAGCATCCCCCCGGACACGAACACTGAAGCTTTCTTT. It encodes CASIPPDTNTEAFF.

This sequence joins TRBV18 and TRBJ1-2, with 7 bases lining up with TRBD1. Germline V lookup: CDR1 KGHSH, CDR2 LQKENI. The junction had 6 bases not matched to a gene; V was cut back by 2 bases and J by 3 bases. This CDR3 region has 15 residues. The CDR3, as DNA: TGTGCCAGCTCACCAGCGGCCCAGGGGGACTATGGCTACACCTTC. Translated: CASSPAAQGDYGYTF.

This clone has only one observation. The rearrangement joins TRBV3-1 (or the pseudogene TRBV3-2) to TRBJ2-7, with 8 bases aligning to TRBD2. CDR1 and CDR2 from the germline V gene are LGHDT and YNNKEL (reference sequence). Trimming at V came to 6 bases and at J to 0 bases, leaving 13 bases not matched to a gene. The CDR3 covers 17 residues. Here the CDR3 reads CASRAKGGSGSSYEQYF. CDR3 nucleotide sequence: TGTGCCAGCAGGGCCAAAGGGGGGAGCGGGAGCTCCTACGAGCAGTACTTC.

The CDR3 nucleotides are TGTGCCAGCAGCCCGCAAGGGGGGGTTATGAGCGGCTACACCTTC. Translation: CASSPQGGVMSGYTF. The chain has TRBV3-1 (or the pseudogene TRBV3-2) and TRBJ1-2, with a possible D match to TRBD1 (6 bases). The length of the CDR3 is 15 residues. CDR1 and CDR2 from the germline V gene are LGHDT and YNNKEL (reference sequence). Trimming stripped 4 bases from V and 8 bases from J, with 20 bases between.

The CDR3 spells CASSRVNEQFF. The CDR3 DNA reads as TGTGCCAGTTCACGGGTAAATGAGCAGTTCTTC. The chain carries TRBV19 and TRBJ2-1; D gene unclear. Per germline, CDR1 LNHDA and CDR2 SQIVND (reference sequence). This CDR3 comprises 11 residues. Trimming left V 8 bases short and J 7 bases short, with 9 bases between.

This sequence joins TRBV7-2 and TRBJ2-2, with D perhaps matching TRBD1 (6 bases). Germline V CDR1 and CDR2: SGHTA, FQGNSA. This CDR3 region has 17 residues. V was pared by 5 bases and J by 4 bases, with 20 bases between. The CDR3: CASSLTRAGAGTGELFF. The CDR3, as DNA: TGTGCCAGCAGCCTAACGCGGGCAGGGGCTGGCACCGGGGAGCTGTTTTTT.

The chain employs TRBV30 and TRBJ1-1, with D uncertain. The germline gives CDR1 GTSNPN, CDR2 SVGIG (reference sequence). V lost 1 base and J lost 0, with 9 bases in between. The CDR3 spans 14 residues. This chain's CDR3 is CAWSAVTVNTEAFF. The CDR3 DNA is TGTGCCTGGAGTGCGGTCACAGTGAACACTGAAGCTTTCTTT.

The J gene is TRBJ1-2, the V gene TRBV6-5; 10 nucleotides agree with TRBD1. CDR3 size: 15 residues. Trimming at V came to 6 bases and at J to 7 bases, leaving 11 bases not matched to a gene. Germline CDR1 is MNHEY and CDR2 is SVGAGI. The CDR3 DNA is TGTGCCAGCAGCCCAGTCCGGACAGGGGGAAGTGGCTACACCTTC. Amino acid sequence: CASSPVRTGGSGYTF.

This sequence joins TRBV7-9 and TRBJ1-1; D is uncertain. The CDR3 spans 14 residues. V was cut by 6 bases and J by 1 base, with 12 bases left in between. Germline V gene data show CDR1 as SEHNR and CDR2 as FQNEAQ (reference sequence). The CDR3 sequence: CASSTGTGNTEAFF. The CDR3, as DNA: TGTGCCAGCAGTACTGGAACGGGGAACACTGAAGCTTTCTTT.

The chain employs TRBV13 and TRBJ2-1; 7 bases are a match to TRBD1. This CDR3 comprises 15 residues. Germline values: CDR1 PRHDT, CDR2 FYEKMQ (reference sequence). J was trimmed by 8 bases and V by 6 bases; bases with no gene match: 13. CDR3 residues: CASSSRTGLGDEQFF. The DNA for the CDR3 is TGTGCCAGCAGTTCCAGGACAGGCCTTGGAGATGAGCAGTTCTTC. Using reference TRBV13 and TRBJ2-1 for the parts outside the CDR3, the full variable domain is AAGVIQSPRHLIKEKRETATLKCYPIPRHDTVYWYQQGPGQDPQFLISFYEKMQSDKGSIPDRFSAQQFSDYHSELNMSSLELGDSALYFCASSSRTGLGDEQFFGPGTRLTVL.

This clone appeared a few times. The rearrangement joins TRBV7-6 to TRBJ2-2; 8 bases map to TRBD2. V shed 2 bases, J shed 1 base, and the junction held 3 bases outside the gene matches. The germline gives CDR1 SGHVS, CDR2 FNYEAQ. CDR3 length equals 16 residues. The CDR3 is CASSLISGGNTGELFF. The CDR3 bases are TGTGCCAGCAGCTTAATCAGCGGGGGGAACACCGGGGAGCTGTTTTTT.

The V gene is TRBV18, the J gene TRBJ2-7; D might be TRBD1 (6 bases). From germline, CDR1 is KGHSH and CDR2 LQKENI. The CDR3 has 15 residues. V lost 3 bases and J lost 4, with 16 bases in between. CDR3 in DNA: TGTGCCAGCTCACCCCCAGAGGGGGTGGAGTACGAGCAGTACTTC. Amino acid sequence: CASSPPEGVEYEQYF.

This chain joins TRBV29-1 and TRBJ2-7, with 11 bases aligning to TRBD2. The V gene end was trimmed by 7 bases and the J gene end by 5 bases; junction bases not matched to a gene: 10. The CDR3 runs to 14 residues. Germline assignment: CDR1 SQVTM and CDR2 ANQGSEA. The CDR3 protein is CSESTSGDPHEQYF. CDR3 DNA sequence: TGCAGCGAATCGACTAGCGGGGACCCCCACGAGCAGTACTTC.

The V gene is TRBV28, the J gene TRBJ1-2; unclear D gene. Germline V gene data show CDR1 as MDHEN and CDR2 as SYDVKM. V dropped 4 bases and J dropped 3 bases, with 9 bases sitting between them. The CDR3 is made up of 13 amino acids. CDR3 in amino acids: CASSSPPYYGYTF. The CDR3, as DNA: TGTGCCAGCAGTTCCCCCCCATACTATGGCTACACCTTC.

This rearrangement joins TRBV5-4 to TRBJ2-1; 7 bases fit TRBD1. The CDR3 totals 13 residues. The ends lost 4 bases at V and 4 bases at J; junction bases unmatched: 2. Germline V lookup: CDR1 SGHNT, CDR2 YYREEE (reference sequence). The CDR3 DNA reads TGTGCCAGCAGCCCGACAGGGTACAATGAGCAGTTCTTC. Its translation is CASSPTGYNEQFF.

The rearrangement joins TRBV10-3 to TRBJ1-2; TRBD1 agrees at 10 bases. The CDR3 is made up of 14 amino acids. Unmatched junction bases numbered 10, after V lost 8 bases and J lost 7 bases. The germline V gene encodes CDR1 ENHRY and CDR2 SYGVKD. The CDR3 DNA follows: TGTGCCATCGGTTCAGACAGGGGGCATTCTGGCTACACCTTC. As protein: CAIGSDRGHSGYTF.

As for this clone: This same CDR3 is encoded by further DNA sequences in the sample. The chain employs TRBV5-1 and TRBJ2-2; no clear D gene. With 3 bases removed from V and 1 base from J, the gap between germline ends came to 7 bases. Germline V gene sequence: CDR1 SGHRS, CDR2 YFSETQ. The CDR3 is made up of 14 amino acids. The CDR3 protein is CASSSVLNTGELFF. The CDR3 DNA follows: TGCGCCAGCAGCTCGGTACTGAACACCGGGGAGCTGTTTTTT.

V is TRBV9 and J is TRBJ2-1; 10 nucleotides match TRBD2. J gave up 5 bases and V 7 bases, and 3 bases lay outside the gene matches. Germline CDR1 and CDR2: SGDLS and YYNGEE. The CDR3 totals 13 residues. CDR3 DNA sequence: TGTGCCAGCTCCAGCGGGGGGGACAATGAGCAGTTCTTC. Translation: CASSSGGDNEQFF. Looking up the rest from reference TRBV9 and TRBJ2-1 gives the full variable domain: DSGVTQTPKHLITATGQRVTLRCSPRSGDLSVYWYQQSLDQGLQFLIQYYNGEERAKGNILERFSAQQFPDLHSELNLSSLELGDSALYFCASSSGGDNEQFFGPGTRLTVL.

This sequence joins TRBV10-3 and TRBJ2-3; 7 positions match TRBD2. V was pared by 8 bases and J by 1 base, with 12 bases of the junction left unmatched. CDR1 and CDR2 (germline): ENHRY, SYGVKD. CDR3 length: 16 residues. The CDR3 DNA follows: TGTGCCATCCCTAATGGCGCGGGGGAACGCACAGATACGCAGTATTTT. It encodes CAIPNGAGERTDTQYF.

This chain uses TRBV2 with TRBJ1-1; D is unresolved. Trimming pared 1 base from V and 0 bases from J, leaving 12 bases between. Germline V gene data show CDR1 as SNHLY and CDR2 as FYNNEI. This CDR3 region has 16 residues. CDR3 sequence: CASSEDGMAMNTEAFF. The CDR3 DNA sequence: TGTGCCAGCAGTGAAGACGGGATGGCAATGAACACTGAAGCTTTCTTT.

The chain links TRBV5-1 to TRBJ1-1, with a weak D call TRBD1 (6 bases). Deletions cut 3 bases from V and 3 bases from J, with 12 bases between. The germline V gene has CDR1 SGHRS and CDR2 YFSETQ. The CDR3 contains 14 residues. The CDR3 sequence is CASSSLRGDTEAFF. In nucleotides, the CDR3 is TGCGCCAGCAGCTCACTCAGGGGAGACACTGAAGCTTTCTTT.

Only one count was recorded for this clone. The rearrangement links TRBV7-2 to TRBJ2-3; D uncertain. V shed 5 bases and J shed 6 bases, with 18 bases lying between them. The germline V gene has CDR1 SGHTA and CDR2 FQGNSA. The CDR3 is 15 amino acids. The CDR3 loop is CASSLDNFLRDTQYF. The CDR3 coding sequence is TGTGCCAGCAGCCTCGACAATTTTCTCCGGGATACGCAGTATTTT.

The chain uses TRBV30 and TRBJ1-6, with D unresolved. Germline V gene data show CDR1 as GTSNPN and CDR2 as SVGIG (reference sequence). The CDR3 totals 15 residues. V lost 6 bases and J 0 bases, leaving 12 bases between the germline ends. The CDR3 nucleotides are TGTGCCTGCCCGGGAAGAAGCTCCTATAATTCACCCCTCCACTTT. Translated, it gives CACPGRSSYNSPLHF.

This sequence joins TRBV5-4 and TRBJ1-2; D is uncertain. V lost 0 bases, J lost 6 bases, and 6 bases lay in between. The CDR3 runs to 12 residues. The germline V gene encodes CDR1 SGHNT and CDR2 YYREEE (reference sequence). This CDR3 is CASSLVGDGYTF. CDR3 in DNA: TGTGCCAGCAGCTTGGTCGGGGATGGCTACACCTTC.

This chain links TRBV6-5 with TRBJ2-1; TRBD1 is a possible D gene (5 bases). V gave up 3 bases and J gave up 7 bases, with 13 bases separating them. In germline, CDR1 is MNHEY, CDR2 SVGAGI. CDR3 size: 14 residues. The CDR3 sequence: CASSYSRESNEQFF. The DNA of the CDR3 is TGTGCCAGCAGTTATAGCAGGGAAAGTAATGAGCAGTTCTTC.

This chain connects TRBV5-1 to TRBJ1-3; D gene ambiguous. V lost 0 bases and J lost 3, with 7 bases in between. The CDR3 is 14 residues long. Germline-derived CDR1 and CDR2 are SGHRS and YFSETQ. The CDR3 DNA reads TGCGCCAGCAGCTTGGACCTAGTTGGAAACACCATATATTTT. The encoded protein is CASSLDLVGNTIYF.